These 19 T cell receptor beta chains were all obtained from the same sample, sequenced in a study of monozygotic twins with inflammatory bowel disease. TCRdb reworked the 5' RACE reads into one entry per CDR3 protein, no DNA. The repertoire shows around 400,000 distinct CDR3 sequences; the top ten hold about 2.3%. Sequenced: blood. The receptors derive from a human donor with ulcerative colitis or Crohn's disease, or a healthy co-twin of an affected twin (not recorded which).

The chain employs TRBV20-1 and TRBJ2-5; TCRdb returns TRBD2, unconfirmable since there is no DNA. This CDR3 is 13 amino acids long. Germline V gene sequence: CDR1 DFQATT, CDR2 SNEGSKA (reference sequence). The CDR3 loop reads CSASHGSPETQYF.

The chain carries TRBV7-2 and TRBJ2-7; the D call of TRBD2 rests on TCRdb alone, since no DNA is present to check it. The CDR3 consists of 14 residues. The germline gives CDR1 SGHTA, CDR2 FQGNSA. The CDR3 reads CASSRTSLPYEQYF. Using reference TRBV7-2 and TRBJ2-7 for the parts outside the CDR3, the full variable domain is GAGVSQSPSNKVTEKGKDVELRCDPISGHTALYWYRQSLGQGLEFLIYFQGNSAPDKSGLPSDRFSAERTGGSVSTLTIQRTQQEDSAVYLCASSRTSLPYEQYFGPGTRLTVT.

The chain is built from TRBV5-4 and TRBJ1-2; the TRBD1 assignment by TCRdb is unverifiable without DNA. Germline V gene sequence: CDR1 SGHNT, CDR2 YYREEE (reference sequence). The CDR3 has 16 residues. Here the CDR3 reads CASSRTGQLIGYGYTF.

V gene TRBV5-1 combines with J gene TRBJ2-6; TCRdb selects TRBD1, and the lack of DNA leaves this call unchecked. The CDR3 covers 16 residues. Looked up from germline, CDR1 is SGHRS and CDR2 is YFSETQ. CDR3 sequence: CASSAWVGAGANVLTF. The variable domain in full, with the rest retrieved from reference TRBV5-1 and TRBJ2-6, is KAGVTQTPRYLIKTRGQQVTLSCSPISGHRSVSWYQQTPGQGLQFLFEYFSETQRNKGNFPGRFSGRQFSNSRSEMNVSTLELGDSALYLCASSAWVGAGANVLTFGAGSRLTVL.

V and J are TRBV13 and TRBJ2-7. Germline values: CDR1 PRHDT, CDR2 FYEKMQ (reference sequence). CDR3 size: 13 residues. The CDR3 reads CASSLGHSDEQYF.

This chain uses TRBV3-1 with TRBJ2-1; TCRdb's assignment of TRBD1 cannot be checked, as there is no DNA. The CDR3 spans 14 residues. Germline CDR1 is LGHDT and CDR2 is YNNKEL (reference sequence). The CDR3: CASSQGGGWDKQFF.

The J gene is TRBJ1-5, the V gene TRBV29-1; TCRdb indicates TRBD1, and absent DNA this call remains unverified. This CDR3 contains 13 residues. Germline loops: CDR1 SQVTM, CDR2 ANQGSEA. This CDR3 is CSVATGINQPQHF.

CDR3: CASSVLLWGLPTGELFF. The genes are TRBV4-3 and TRBJ2-2; the D call of TRBD2 rests on TCRdb alone, since no DNA is present to check it. The CDR3 is 17 amino acids. The germline V gene encodes CDR1 LGHNA and CDR2 YSLEER.

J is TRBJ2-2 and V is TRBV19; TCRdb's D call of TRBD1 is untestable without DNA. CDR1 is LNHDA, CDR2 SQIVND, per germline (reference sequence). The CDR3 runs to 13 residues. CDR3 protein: CASSNPPTGELFF.

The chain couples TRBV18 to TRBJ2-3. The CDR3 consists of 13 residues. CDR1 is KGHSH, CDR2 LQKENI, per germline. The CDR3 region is CASSPPQPDTQYF.

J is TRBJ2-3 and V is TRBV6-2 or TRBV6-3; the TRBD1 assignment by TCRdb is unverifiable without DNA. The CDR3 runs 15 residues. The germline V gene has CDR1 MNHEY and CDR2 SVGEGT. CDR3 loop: CASRLTGRVTDTQYF.

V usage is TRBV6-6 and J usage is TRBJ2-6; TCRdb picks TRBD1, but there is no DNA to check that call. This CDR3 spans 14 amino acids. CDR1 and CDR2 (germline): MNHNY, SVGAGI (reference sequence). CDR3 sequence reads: CASTVRTGANVLTF.

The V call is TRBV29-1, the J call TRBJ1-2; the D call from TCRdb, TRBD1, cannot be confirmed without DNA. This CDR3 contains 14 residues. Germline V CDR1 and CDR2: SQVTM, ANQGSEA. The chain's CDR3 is CSVEDMAGARGYTF. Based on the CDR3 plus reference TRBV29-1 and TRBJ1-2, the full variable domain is SAVISQKPSRDICQRGTSLTIQCQVDSQVTMMFWYRQQPGQSLTLIATANQGSEATYESGFVIDKFPISRPNLTFSTLTVSNMSPEDSSIYLCSVEDMAGARGYTFGSGTRLTVV.

CDR3 sequence: CASSGIGELFF. The chain recombines TRBV9 with TRBJ2-2. Germline V gene sequence: CDR1 SGDLS, CDR2 YYNGEE. The CDR3 spans 11 residues.

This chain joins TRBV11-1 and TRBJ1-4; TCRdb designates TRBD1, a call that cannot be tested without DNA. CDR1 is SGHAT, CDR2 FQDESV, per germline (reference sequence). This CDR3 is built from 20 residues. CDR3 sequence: CASSQKVGSGTLATNEKLFF.

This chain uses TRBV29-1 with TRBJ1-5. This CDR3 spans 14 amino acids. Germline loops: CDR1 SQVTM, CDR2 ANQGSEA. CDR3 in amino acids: CSVYGRCTHQPQHF.

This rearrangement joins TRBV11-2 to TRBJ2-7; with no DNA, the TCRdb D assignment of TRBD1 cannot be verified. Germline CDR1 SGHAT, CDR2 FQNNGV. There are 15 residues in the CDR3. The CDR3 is CASSLGDRGYYEQYF.

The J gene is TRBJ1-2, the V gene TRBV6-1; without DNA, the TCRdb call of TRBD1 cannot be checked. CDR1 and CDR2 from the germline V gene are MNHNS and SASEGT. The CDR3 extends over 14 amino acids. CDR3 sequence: CASSPRQGNYGYTF.

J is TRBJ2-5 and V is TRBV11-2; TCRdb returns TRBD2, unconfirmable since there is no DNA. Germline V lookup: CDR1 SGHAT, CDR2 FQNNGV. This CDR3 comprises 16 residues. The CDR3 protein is CASSLGLAGKQETQYF.